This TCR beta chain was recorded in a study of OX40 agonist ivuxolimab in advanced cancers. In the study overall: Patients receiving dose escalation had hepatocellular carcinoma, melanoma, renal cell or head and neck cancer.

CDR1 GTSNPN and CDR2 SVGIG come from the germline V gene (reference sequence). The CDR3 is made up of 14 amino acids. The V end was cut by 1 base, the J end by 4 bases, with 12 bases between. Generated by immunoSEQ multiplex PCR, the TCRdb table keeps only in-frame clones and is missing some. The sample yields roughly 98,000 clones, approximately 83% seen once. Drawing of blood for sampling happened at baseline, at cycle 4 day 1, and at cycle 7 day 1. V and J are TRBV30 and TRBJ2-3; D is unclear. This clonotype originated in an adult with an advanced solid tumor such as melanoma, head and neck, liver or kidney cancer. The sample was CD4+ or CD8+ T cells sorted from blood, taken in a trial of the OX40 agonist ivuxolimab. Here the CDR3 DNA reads TGTGCCTGGAGTGGGGGTTCCAACGCAGATACGCAGTATTTT. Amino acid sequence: CAWSGGSNADTQYF.